Here is one TCR beta chain with its context. What it recognizes is unknown. This sample is drawn from a study of CD8+ T cells in alopecia areata. The study's findings and limits: Alphabeta T cells residing in normal skin are also sequenced in scalp samples.

The CDR3 length is 15 residues. The V gene end was trimmed by 3 bases and the J gene end by 3 bases; junction bases not matched to a gene: 4. The germline CDR1 and CDR2 sequences are GTSNPN and SVGIG (reference sequence). Sequencing relied on a cDNA template that was reverse transcribed from extracted RNA. Profiled with immunoSEQ multiplex PCR; TCRdb holds only in-frame clones, not every one. In the table there are about 200,000 clones, roughly 64% of which are singletons. Treatment defined: oral pan-JAK inhibitor, 5-10 mg twice daily. V and J are TRBV30 and TRBJ2-3, with 12 nucleotides matching TRBD2. Material: CD4+ T cells sorted from blood, obtained at week 24, from a patient treated with tofacitinib. This sequence originates from a human donor with alopecia areata. In DNA form, the CDR3 reads TGTGCCTGGAGACCTAGCGGGAGGGGAACAGATACGCAGTATTTT. This sequence encodes CAWRPSGRGTDTQYF.